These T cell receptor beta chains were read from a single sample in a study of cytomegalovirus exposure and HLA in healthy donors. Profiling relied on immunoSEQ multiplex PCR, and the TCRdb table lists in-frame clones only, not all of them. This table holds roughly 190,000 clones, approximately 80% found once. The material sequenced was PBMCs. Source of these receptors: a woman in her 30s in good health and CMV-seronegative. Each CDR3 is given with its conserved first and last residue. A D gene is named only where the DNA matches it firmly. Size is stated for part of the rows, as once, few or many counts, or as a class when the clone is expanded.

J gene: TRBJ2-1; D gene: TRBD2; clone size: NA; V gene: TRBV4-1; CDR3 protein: CASSQGGGTSGYNEQFF; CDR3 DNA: TGCGCCAGCAGCCAAGGGGGAGGGACTAGCGGCTACAATGAGCAGTTCTTC
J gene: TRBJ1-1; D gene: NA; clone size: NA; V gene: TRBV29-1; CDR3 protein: CSVPLTGTTEAFF; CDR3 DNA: TGCAGCGTTCCGTTAACAGGGACCACTGAAGCTTTCTTT
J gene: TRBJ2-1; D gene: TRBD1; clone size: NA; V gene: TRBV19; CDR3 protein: CASSRSGQGAYNEQFF; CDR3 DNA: TGTGCCAGTAGTAGGTCGGGACAGGGGGCATACAATGAGCAGTTCTTC
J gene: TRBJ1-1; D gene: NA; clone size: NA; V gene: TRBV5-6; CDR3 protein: CASSFWQTEAFF; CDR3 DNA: TGTGCCAGCAGCTTCTGGCAGACTGAAGCTTTCTTT
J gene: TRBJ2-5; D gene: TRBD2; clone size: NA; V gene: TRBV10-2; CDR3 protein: CASSAGLARVGTQYF; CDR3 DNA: TGCGCCAGCAGCGCCGGACTAGCGCGAGTAGGGACCCAGTACTTC
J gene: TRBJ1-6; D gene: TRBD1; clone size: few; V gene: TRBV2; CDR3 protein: CASREDRGRSPLHF; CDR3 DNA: TGTGCCAGCAGGGAGGACAGGGGGCGTTCACCCCTCCACTTT
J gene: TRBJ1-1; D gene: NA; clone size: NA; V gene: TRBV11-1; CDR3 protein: CASRVGVNTEAFF; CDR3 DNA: TGTGCCAGCAGGGTAGGGGTGAACACTGAAGCTTTCTTT
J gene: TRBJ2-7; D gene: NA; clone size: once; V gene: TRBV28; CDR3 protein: CASGYASGQYF; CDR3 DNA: TGTGCCAGCGGCTACGCTTCAGGGCAGTACTTC
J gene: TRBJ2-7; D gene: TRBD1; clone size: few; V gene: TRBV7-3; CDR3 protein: CASSLRGDRPYEQYF; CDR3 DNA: TGTGCCAGCAGCTTAAGGGGGGACAGGCCCTACGAGCAGTACTTC
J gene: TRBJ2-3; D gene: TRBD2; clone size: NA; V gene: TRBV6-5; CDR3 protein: CASSYEVGGPPHTQYF; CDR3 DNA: TGTGCCAGCAGTTACGAAGTGGGAGGGCCTCCTCATACGCAGTATTTT
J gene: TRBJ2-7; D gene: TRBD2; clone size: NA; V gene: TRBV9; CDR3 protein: CASSARTSGSYEQYF; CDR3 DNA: TGTGCCAGCAGCGCCCGGACTAGCGGGAGTTACGAGCAGTACTTC
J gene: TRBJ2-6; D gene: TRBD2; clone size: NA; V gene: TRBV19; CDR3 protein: CASSIAGGLSGANVLTF; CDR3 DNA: TGTGCCAGTAGTATAGCGGGAGGCCTCTCTGGGGCCAACGTCCTGACTTTC